This entry features one T cell receptor beta chain sequence. Time point defined: pre-treatment baseline. The sample originates from a study of blood T cell dynamics during melanoma immunotherapy. Here immunoSEQ multiplex PCR was the method, and the copy in TCRdb shows in-frame clones only, minus some. In the table there are approximately 9,500 clones, 89% of which are singletons. The receptor comes from a human donor with melanoma. Sequences were derived from blood, sampled from a patient treated with checkpoint blockade.

The CDR3: CASSFTPGGQFF. CDR3 DNA: TGTGCCAGCAGCTTCACCCCGGGGGGGCAGTTCTTC. The rearrangement uses TRBV7-2 and TRBJ2-1; TRBD2 matches 7 bases. Germline CDR1 is SGHTA and CDR2 is FQGNSA. This CDR3 contains 12 residues. The trim removed 3 bases at V and 12 bases at J, leaving 5 bases unmatched.